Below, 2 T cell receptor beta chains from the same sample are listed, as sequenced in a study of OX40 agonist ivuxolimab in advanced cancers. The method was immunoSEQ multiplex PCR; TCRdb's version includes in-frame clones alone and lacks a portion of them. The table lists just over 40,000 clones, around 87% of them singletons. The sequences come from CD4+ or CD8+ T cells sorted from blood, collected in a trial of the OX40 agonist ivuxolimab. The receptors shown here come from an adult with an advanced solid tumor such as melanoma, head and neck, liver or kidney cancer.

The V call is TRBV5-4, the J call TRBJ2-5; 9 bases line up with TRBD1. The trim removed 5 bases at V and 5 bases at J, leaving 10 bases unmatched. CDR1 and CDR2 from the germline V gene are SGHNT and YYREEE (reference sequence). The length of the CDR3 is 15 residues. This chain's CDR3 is CASRAGTGYVETQYF. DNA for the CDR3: TGTGCCAGCAGGGCCGGGACAGGGTATGTGGAGACCCAGTACTTC.

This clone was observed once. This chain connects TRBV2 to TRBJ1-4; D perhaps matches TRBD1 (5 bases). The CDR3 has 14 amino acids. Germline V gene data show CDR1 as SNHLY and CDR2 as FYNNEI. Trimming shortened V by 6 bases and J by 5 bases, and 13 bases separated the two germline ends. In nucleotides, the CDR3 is TGTGCCAGCAGCCTAGACAGCTCCAATGAAAAACTGTTTTTT. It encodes CASSLDSSNEKLFF.